A selection of T cell receptor beta chains follows, all from one sample in a study of blood T cell repertoires in COVID-19. Clones were read by immunoSEQ multiplex PCR, and TCRdb kept only the in-frame ones, dropping some. Of 150,000 to 200,000 clones listed, more than 70% were seen once; the top ten hold about 2.7%. What was sequenced was peripheral blood. All receptors derive from a man aged 35 to 55 with active or convalescent COVID-19. Each CDR3 is given with its conserved first and last residue. D genes are given only for firm matches. Size is stated for part of the rows, as once, few or many counts, or as a class when the clone is expanded.

-,TRBV2,TRBJ1-1,-,CASSARYHPGTEAFF,TGTGCCAGCAGTGCCAGGTACCACCCGGGGACTGAAGCTTTCTTT
-,TRBV4-1,TRBJ1-1,once,CASSQAGLSTEAFF,TGCGCCAGCAGCCAGGCAGGGTTGAGCACTGAAGCTTTCTTT
TRBD2,TRBV13,TRBJ2-5,-,CASSLVGLAGTQETQYF,TGTGCCAGCAGCTTAGTCGGACTAGCGGGGACCCAAGAGACCCAGTACTTC
-,TRBV7-9,TRBJ2-2,once,CASSPGGGLNTGELFF,TGTGCCAGCAGCCCCGGCGGCGGCCTTAACACCGGGGAGCTGTTTTTT
TRBD1,TRBV3-1/TRBV3-2,TRBJ2-1,-,CASSPNPGTGVPNEQFF,TGTGCCAGCAGCCCAAACCCCGGGACAGGGGTTCCGAATGAGCAGTTCTTC
TRBD2,TRBV7-3,TRBJ2-1,-,CASSLSGGNEQFF,TGTGCCAGCAGCTTATCGGGGGGAAATGAGCAGTTCTTC
TRBD1,TRBV5-1,TRBJ2-1,-,CASSQHGDRVNEQFF,TGCGCCAGCAGCCAACATGGGGACAGGGTCAATGAGCAGTTCTTC
-,TRBV9,TRBJ2-2,-,CASSGRGSTGELFF,TGTGCCAGCAGCGGAAGGGGGTCCACCGGGGAGCTGTTTTTT
-,TRBV30,TRBJ1-2,once,CAWISGRANYGYTF,TGTGCCTGGATTAGTGGGCGGGCTAACTATGGCTACACCTTC
TRBD2,TRBV5-1,TRBJ2-7,-,CASSLGAGGTYEQYF,TGCGCCAGCAGCTTGGGTGCGGGGGGGACCTACGAGCAGTACTTC
-,TRBV7-9,TRBJ1-6,-,CASSIMRGGDSPLHF,TGTGCCAGCAGCATAATGAGAGGGGGAGATTCACCCCTCCACTTT
TRBD1,TRBV4-3,TRBJ1-6,few,CASSHGQEGSPLHF,TGCGCCAGCAGCCACGGACAGGAGGGTTCACCCCTCCACTTT
-,TRBV9,TRBJ2-2,-,CASSVGTGGTGELFF,TGTGCCAGCAGCGTAGGGACAGGAGGGACCGGGGAGCTGTTTTTT
TRBD1,TRBV19,TRBJ1-2,-,CASRTGGVGYTF,TGTGCCAGTAGGACAGGGGGCGTTGGCTACACCTTC
TRBD1,TRBV9,TRBJ1-1,-,CASSVGPGTGSGWTEAFF,TGTGCCAGCAGCGTAGGCCCCGGGACAGGGAGTGGTTGGACTGAAGCTTTCTTT
TRBD1,TRBV2,TRBJ1-2,-,CASSEETGLRGYTF,TGTGCCAGCAGTGAGGAGACAGGGTTACGTGGCTACACCTTC
TRBD1,TRBV5-8,TRBJ2-2,-,CASSRQGMNTGELFF,TGTGCCAGCAGCCGACAGGGGATGAACACCGGGGAGCTGTTTTTT
-,TRBV30,TRBJ1-1,few,CAWRTVGGTEAFF,TGTGCCTGGCGGACGGTTGGCGGGACTGAAGCTTTCTTT
TRBD1,TRBV5-5,TRBJ2-5,-,CASSLIPGQGQETQYF,TGTGCCAGCAGCTTAATCCCGGGACAGGGGCAAGAGACCCAGTACTTC
-,TRBV5-4,TRBJ2-7,-,CASSLQVSYEQYF,TGTGCCAGCAGCTTGCAGGTCTCCTACGAGCAGTACTTC
-,TRBV6-2/TRBV6-3,TRBJ1-2,-,CASSSTLDRYGYTF,TGTGCCAGCAGTTCAACGTTAGACAGATATGGCTACACCTTC
TRBD1,TRBV15,TRBJ1-1,-,CATSRDTGGYTEAFF,TGTGCCACCAGCAGAGACACAGGGGGCTACACTGAAGCTTTCTTT
-,TRBV7-2,TRBJ1-5,-,CASSLVGGLGTSNQPQHF,TGTGCCAGCAGCTTAGTTGGGGGGTTGGGGACTAGCAATCAGCCCCAGCATTTT
-,TRBV5-8,TRBJ2-5,-,CASSLGVRVEETQYF,TGTGCCAGCAGCTTGGGGGTCAGGGTGGAAGAGACCCAGTACTTC
-,TRBV7-2,TRBJ2-1,-,CASSPTRSHNEQFF,TGTGCCAGCAGCCCGACCCGGAGTCACAATGAGCAGTTCTTC
-,TRBV28,TRBJ1-4,-,CASSLSGGTNEKLFF,TGTGCCAGCAGTTTATCGGGGGGGACTAATGAAAAACTGTTTTTT
TRBD1,TRBV9,TRBJ2-2,once,CASSYGQGGTFSTGELFF,TGTGCCAGCAGTTACGGACAGGGGGGGACATTCTCCACCGGGGAGCTGTTTTTT
-,TRBV21-1,TRBJ2-1,-,CASSKVARVSYNEQFF,TGTGCCAGCAGCAAAGTTGCCCGGGTATCCTACAATGAGCAGTTCTTC
-,TRBV7-7,TRBJ2-5,-,CASSSAGETQYF,TGTGCTAGCAGCTCCGCCGGGGAGACCCAGTACTTC
TRBD2,TRBV30,TRBJ2-3,-,CAWSPGMAGLAVTDTQYF,TGTGCCTGGAGTCCCGGAATGGCAGGACTAGCGGTAACAGATACGCAGTATTTT
-,TRBV7-9,TRBJ1-2,many,CASSLAVLRTLPTNYGYTF,TGTGCCAGCAGCTTAGCGGTTTTGAGAACGCTTCCAACTAACTATGGCTACACCTTC